A selection of T cell receptor beta chains follows, all from one sample in a study of T-cell memory formation after mild COVID-19. TCRdb itself ran the 5' RACE reads through MiXCR, one entry per CDR3 protein. Here the sample spans about 180,000 distinct CDR3 sequences, around 15% being singletons. The specimen sequenced was PBMCs or a T cell subset sorted from them (not recorded which). The receptors derive from an adult woman who had mild COVID-19 (a few samples of this study predate the infection). Cell type and time point are not known. Each CDR3 is given with its conserved first and last residue. A D gene is named only where the DNA matches it firmly. Clone size is not always given. Where it is, it says once, few, many or a class for expanded clones.

CDR3nt: TGTGCCAGCAGTGTGCCACTTACACCCCTCCACTTT; CDR3aa: CASSVPLTPLHF; d_gene: NA; abundance: NA; v_gene: TRBV6-1; j_gene: TRBJ1-6
CDR3nt: TGTGCCAGCAGCAGCGTAGGAAACATTCAGTACTTC; CDR3aa: CASSSVGNIQYF; d_gene: NA; abundance: NA; v_gene: TRBV6-2/TRBV6-3; j_gene: TRBJ2-4
CDR3nt: TGTGCCAGCTCATCGACAGGGGGCTACAATCAGCCCCAGCATTTT; CDR3aa: CASSSTGGYNQPQHF; d_gene: TRBD1; abundance: NA; v_gene: TRBV18; j_gene: TRBJ1-5
CDR3nt: TGTGCCAGCAGCACCCTGACAGGCCCCTCTGGGGCCAACGTCCTGACTTTC; CDR3aa: CASSTLTGPSGANVLTF; d_gene: NA; abundance: medium-sized; v_gene: TRBV5-4; j_gene: TRBJ2-6
CDR3nt: TGCAGTGCTCCCCAAGCGGGAGGGAGGGATACGCAGTATTTT; CDR3aa: CSAPQAGGRDTQYF; d_gene: TRBD2; abundance: NA; v_gene: TRBV20-1; j_gene: TRBJ2-3
CDR3nt: TGTGCCAGCAGCCAGTCCACCAGCACAGATACGCAGTATTTT; CDR3aa: CASSQSTSTDTQYF; d_gene: NA; abundance: few; v_gene: TRBV7-9; j_gene: TRBJ2-3
CDR3nt: TGTGCCAGCAGTTTTTTCGGGAGCCACTACGAGCAGTACTTC; CDR3aa: CASSFFGSHYEQYF; d_gene: NA; abundance: few; v_gene: TRBV12-3/TRBV12-4; j_gene: TRBJ2-7
CDR3nt: TGCGCCAGCAGCCAAGCCCTCCCGAACTCTGGAAACACCATATATTTT; CDR3aa: CASSQALPNSGNTIYF; d_gene: NA; abundance: NA; v_gene: TRBV4-3; j_gene: TRBJ1-3
CDR3nt: TGTGCCAGCAGCTTATATCAGGAGCAGTACTTC; CDR3aa: CASSLYQEQYF; d_gene: NA; abundance: NA; v_gene: TRBV7-9; j_gene: TRBJ2-7
CDR3nt: TGCGCCAGCAGTGACCTGCCCGGGGCCAACGTCCTGACTTTC; CDR3aa: CASSDLPGANVLTF; d_gene: NA; abundance: NA; v_gene: TRBV10-2; j_gene: TRBJ2-6
CDR3nt: TGTGCCAGCACCCTGACAGGGGGGAACACTGAAGCTTTCTTT; CDR3aa: CASTLTGGNTEAFF; d_gene: TRBD1; abundance: few; v_gene: TRBV3-1; j_gene: TRBJ1-1
CDR3nt: TGTGCCAGCAGGTTAGCGGGAAGACTCTACGAGCAGTACTTC; CDR3aa: CASRLAGRLYEQYF; d_gene: TRBD2; abundance: NA; v_gene: TRBV12-3/TRBV12-4; j_gene: TRBJ2-7
CDR3nt: TGTGCCAGCAGCAGGACAGCTAGCAATCAGCCCCAGCATTTT; CDR3aa: CASSRTASNQPQHF; d_gene: NA; abundance: few; v_gene: TRBV12-3/TRBV12-4; j_gene: TRBJ1-5
CDR3nt: TGTGCCAGCAGCTTAGACAGGGGGCGTGATACGCAGTATTTT; CDR3aa: CASSLDRGRDTQYF; d_gene: TRBD1; abundance: many; v_gene: TRBV7-3; j_gene: TRBJ2-3
CDR3nt: TGTGCCAGCAGCTGGATCGAACAGCTAAAATCGCAAGAGACCCAGTACTTC; CDR3aa: CASSWIEQLKSQETQYF; d_gene: NA; abundance: NA; v_gene: TRBV5-6; j_gene: TRBJ2-5
CDR3nt: TGTGCCAGCAGCTTAACAGGGACTGAGCAGTTCTTC; CDR3aa: CASSLTGTEQFF; d_gene: NA; abundance: few; v_gene: TRBV7-3; j_gene: TRBJ2-1
CDR3nt: TGCAGTGCCCCCGACAGGGGGGCGGGCACCGGGGAGCTGTTTTTT; CDR3aa: CSAPDRGAGTGELFF; d_gene: TRBD1; abundance: few; v_gene: TRBV20-1; j_gene: TRBJ2-2
CDR3nt: TGCAGTGCTCCCAACCGAGGACAGGGCACAGATACGCAGTATTTT; CDR3aa: CSAPNRGQGTDTQYF; d_gene: TRBD1; abundance: many; v_gene: TRBV20-1; j_gene: TRBJ2-3
CDR3nt: TGCGCCAGCAGCCAGGACAGAAGCACAGATACGCAGTATTTT; CDR3aa: CASSQDRSTDTQYF; d_gene: NA; abundance: NA; v_gene: TRBV4-1; j_gene: TRBJ2-3
CDR3nt: TGTGCCAGCAGTGGGGGGAGGGACTACAATGAGCAGTTCTTC; CDR3aa: CASSGGRDYNEQFF; d_gene: TRBD2; abundance: few; v_gene: TRBV6-5; j_gene: TRBJ2-1
CDR3nt: TGTGCCAGCATGAAAACGACAGGGGGCTTAGACGAGCAGTACTTC; CDR3aa: CASMKTTGGLDEQYF; d_gene: TRBD1; abundance: few; v_gene: TRBV2; j_gene: TRBJ2-7
CDR3nt: TGTGCCAGCAGCTCTCCCGGACAGGGGAGGTTTGAAGCTTTCTTT; CDR3aa: CASSSPGQGRFEAFF; d_gene: TRBD1; abundance: few; v_gene: TRBV7-2; j_gene: TRBJ1-1
CDR3nt: TGTGCCAGCAGTTACTCCGACAGGCTTAACTATGGCTACACCTTC; CDR3aa: CASSYSDRLNYGYTF; d_gene: NA; abundance: NA; v_gene: TRBV6-5; j_gene: TRBJ1-2
CDR3nt: TGTGCCAGCTCACGCGCCCCGGCGGGCAATCAGCCCCAGCATTTT; CDR3aa: CASSRAPAGNQPQHF; d_gene: NA; abundance: few; v_gene: TRBV18; j_gene: TRBJ1-5
CDR3nt: TGTGCCAGCAGTAGACAGGGCAGCCAGCCCCAGCATTTT; CDR3aa: CASSRQGSQPQHF; d_gene: TRBD1; abundance: many; v_gene: TRBV7-9; j_gene: TRBJ1-5
CDR3nt: TGTGCCAGCAGCTCGGAGCAGTTCTTC; CDR3aa: CASSSEQFF; d_gene: NA; abundance: NA; v_gene: TRBV7-9; j_gene: TRBJ2-1